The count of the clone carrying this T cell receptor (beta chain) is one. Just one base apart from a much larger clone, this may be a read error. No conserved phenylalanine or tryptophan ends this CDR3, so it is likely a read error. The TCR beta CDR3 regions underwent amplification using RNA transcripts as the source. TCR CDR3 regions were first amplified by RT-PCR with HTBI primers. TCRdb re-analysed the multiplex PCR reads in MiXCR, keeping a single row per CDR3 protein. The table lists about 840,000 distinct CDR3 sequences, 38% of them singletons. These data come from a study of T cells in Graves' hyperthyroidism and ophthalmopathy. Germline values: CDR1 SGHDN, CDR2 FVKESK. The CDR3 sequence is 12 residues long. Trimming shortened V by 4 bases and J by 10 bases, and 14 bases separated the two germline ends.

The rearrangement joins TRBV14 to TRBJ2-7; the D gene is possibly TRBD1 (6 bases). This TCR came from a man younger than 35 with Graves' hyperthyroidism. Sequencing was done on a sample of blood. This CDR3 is CASSPAVGHQYL. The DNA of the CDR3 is TGTGCCAGCAGCCCAGCCGTGGGACACCAGTACCTC.